The 15 T cell receptor beta chains reported below all come from one sample, sequenced in a study of T-cell reconstitution after alpha-beta-depleted transplantation in children. For TCRbeta, the library was prepared with unique molecular identifiers. TCRdb reprocessed the PCR reads with MiXCR, giving one entry per CDR3 protein. Seen here are roughly 120,000 distinct CDR3 sequences, under 25% observed once, and the top ten hold roughly a tenth. The material sequenced was PBMCs, mostly from graft donor cells, taken 180 days after TCRalphabeta/CD19-depleted stem cell transplant. The receptors originated from a male patient aged 2 to 10 who had a stem cell transplant for chronic granulomatous disease, so the T cells may come from the graft donor.

The chain couples TRBV12-3 or TRBV12-4 to TRBJ1-2, with TRBD1 identical over 7 bases. V shed 6 bases, J shed 2 bases, and the junction held 9 bases outside the gene matches. There are 15 residues in the CDR3. The CDR3: CASSTQTGNNYGYTF. The CDR3 nucleotides are TGTGCCAGCAGCACCCAGACAGGGAACAACTATGGCTACACCTTC.

This clonotype was recorded many times. This chain connects TRBV7-2 to TRBJ2-5, with 9 bases identical to TRBD2. This CDR3 is 16 amino acids long. Germline-derived CDR1 and CDR2 are SGHTA and FQGNSA. V lost 1 base, J lost 1 base, and 4 bases stayed unmatched. For the CDR3, the DNA is TGTGCCAGCAGCTTAGGAGCTAGCGGGGCCCAAGAGACCCAGTACTTC. Translating gives CASSLGASGAQETQYF.

This clonotype was seen ten or more times. The V and J genes are TRBV10-3 and TRBJ2-2, with 9 bases aligning to TRBD1. Looked up from germline, CDR1 is ENHRY and CDR2 is SYGVKD. This CDR3 is 15 amino acids long. The junction had 10 bases not matched to a gene; V was cut back by 6 bases and J by 8 bases. The CDR3 protein is CAISPSGQGGGELFF. Here the CDR3 DNA reads TGTGCCATCAGCCCTTCGGGACAGGGAGGGGGGGAGCTGTTTTTT.

Only a few counts were recorded for this clonotype. The chain employs TRBV10-3 and TRBJ1-4, with 9 bases that match TRBD1. V lost 8 bases, J lost 5 bases, and 3 bases stayed unmatched. The CDR3 loop spans 13 amino acids. Germline assignment: CDR1 ENHRY and CDR2 SYGVKD. This chain's CDR3 is CAIGQGPNEKLFF. The CDR3 region has the DNA TGTGCCATCGGACAGGGGCCGAATGAAAAACTGTTTTTT.

On this clonotype: This may stem from a read error, because a much larger clone lies one nucleotide away. The genes are TRBV12-3 or TRBV12-4 and TRBJ2-4, with 7 bases aligning to TRBD1. This CDR3 is 14 amino acids long. The junction had 11 bases not matched to a gene; V was cut back by 3 bases and J by 12 bases. CDR3 sequence reads: CASSFRPRGDSQYF. In DNA, the CDR3 is TGTGCCAGCAGTTTTCGACCCAGAGGGGACAGTCAGTACTTC.

This clonotype came up many times. This rearrangement joins TRBV28 to TRBJ2-7, with 8 positions matching TRBD1. Germline trimming cut 2 bases from V and 4 bases from J; bases unmatched to any gene: 16. The CDR3 covers 18 residues. Germline assignment: CDR1 MDHEN and CDR2 SYDVKM. In nucleotides, the CDR3 is TGTGCCAGCAGTTTAGGGAGGACAGGGATCATGGCGGGATACGAGCAGTACTTC. This gives the protein CASSLGRTGIMAGYEQYF.

This clonotype was counted a few times. V and J are TRBV12-3 or TRBV12-4 and TRBJ2-5; D gene unclear. The V end lost 3 bases, the J end lost 2 bases, and 7 bases lay between the germline ends. The CDR3 sequence is 13 residues long. The CDR3 coding sequence is TGTGCCAGCAGTTTTCGGGTGCAAGAGACCCAGTACTTC. Translated, it gives CASSFRVQETQYF.

The V call is TRBV11-2, the J call TRBJ2-2; 9 bases align to TRBD1. V lost 5 bases and J lost 13; bases outside the gene matches: 2. The CDR3 runs 11 residues. The germline V gene encodes CDR1 SGHAT and CDR2 FQNNGV. The CDR3 DNA is TGTGCCAGCAGCCCGGACAGGGGGCTGTTTTTT. This translates into CASSPDRGLFF.

There are many counts of this clonotype. The chain has TRBV7-2 and TRBJ2-3; a weak D match, TRBD2 (6 bases). V lost 4 bases and J lost 1, with 12 bases in between. This CDR3 is built from 15 residues. From germline, CDR1 is SGHTA and CDR2 FQGNSA. In DNA, the CDR3 is TGTGCCAGCAGCTCTCCCGCTAGCGGCACAGATACGCAGTATTTT. This translates into CASSSPASGTDTQYF.

This clonotype has a count of ten or more. For the CDR3, the DNA is TGCAGTGCTAGAGAGAGGGGGGCGGTGAAAGCTTTCTTT. This sequence encodes CSARERGAVKAFF. The V and J genes are TRBV20-1 and TRBJ1-1, with TRBD1 as a possible D gene (6 bases). Between the trimmed V and J ends, which lost 0 bases and 9 bases, there was a span of 14 bases. Germline lookup yields CDR1 DFQATT and CDR2 SNEGSKA (reference sequence). This CDR3 contains 13 residues.

The chain has TRBV12-3 or TRBV12-4 and TRBJ2-7, with TRBD2 identical over 13 bases. Trimming cost V 3 bases and J 2 bases; bases outside gene matches: 7. The CDR3 runs 17 residues. The CDR3 nucleotides read TGTGCCAGCAGTTTGGCACTAGCGGGAGGGCTCCCCTACGAGCAGTACTTC. Residues: CASSLALAGGLPYEQYF.

The chain is built from TRBV29-1 and TRBJ2-2; a weak D match, TRBD1 (6 bases). Between the trimmed V and J ends, which lost 6 bases and 2 bases, there was a span of 10 bases. Germline V lookup: CDR1 SQVTM, CDR2 ANQGSEA. The CDR3 sequence is 13 residues long. CDR3 sequence reads: CSVGHGNTGELFF. The CDR3 nucleotides are TGCAGCGTGGGACATGGTAACACCGGGGAGCTGTTTTTT.

A few counts support this clonotype. The rearrangement uses TRBV6-2 or TRBV6-3 and TRBJ2-3; D is possibly TRBD1 (5 bases). V dropped 1 base and J dropped 6 bases, with 14 bases sitting between them. This CDR3 region has 15 residues. Germline-derived CDR1 and CDR2 are MNHEY and SVGEGT. The CDR3 protein is CASSYWGNRLDTQYF. CDR3 nucleotide sequence: TGTGCCAGCAGTTACTGGGGCAATCGGCTGGATACGCAGTATTTT.

The CDR3 loop is CASSMSGIGSYEQYF. The CDR3 DNA follows: TGTGCCAGCAGCATGAGCGGGATTGGCTCCTACGAGCAGTACTTC. V and J are TRBV7-3 and TRBJ2-7; 7 nucleotides align to TRBD2. This CDR3 comprises 15 residues. Germline values: CDR1 SGHTA, CDR2 FQGTGA. V lost 5 bases, J lost 0 bases, and 7 bases stayed unmatched.

The J gene is TRBJ1-1, the V gene TRBV7-8; D not resolved. Between the trimmed V and J ends, which lost 5 bases and 4 bases, there was a span of 5 bases. From germline, CDR1 is SGHVS and CDR2 FQNEAQ. The CDR3 is 11 residues long. The CDR3 region has the DNA TGTGCCAGCAGCCAAAGCACTGAAGCTTTCTTT. Amino acid sequence: CASSQSTEAFF.